The 30 T cell receptor beta chains below were found in one sample sequenced in a study of human T cells and chemical hapten exposure. RNA extraction used unfractionated whole blood as the source of total RNA. TCRdb recomputed calls from the 5' RACE reads with MiXCR, one row per CDR3 protein. The table includes roughly 82,000 distinct CDR3 sequences, around a sixth detected once. The origin of the receptors is a female donor in good health.

The CDR3 sequence: CASSAWDSRGSVNGYTF. The CDR3 DNA is TGTGCCAGCAGTGCGTGGGACAGCCGAGGATCGGTCAATGGCTACACCTTC. The chain is built from TRBV25-1 and TRBJ1-2; the match to TRBD1 covers 7 bases. The length of the CDR3 is 17 residues. Trimming took 4 bases from V and 6 from J; bases not matched to a gene: 17. Germline CDR1 MGHDK, CDR2 SYGVNS.

The chain has TRBV6-1 and TRBJ2-5, with D perhaps TRBD1 (6 bases). CDR1 is MNHNS and CDR2 is SASEGT in the germline V gene. Trimming left V 2 bases short and J 5 bases short, with 18 bases between. The CDR3 is 16 amino acids. In DNA form, the CDR3 reads TGTGCCAGCAGTGAACTAACCGGGACACCAACGGAGACCCAGTACTTC. Amino acid sequence: CASSELTGTPTETQYF.

In its sample, this clonotype was seen a few times. The rearrangement uses TRBV12-3 or TRBV12-4 and TRBJ1-1; no firm D call. The CDR3 totals 13 residues. V lost 3 bases, J lost 7 bases, and 12 bases lay in between. CDR3 sequence (DNA): TGTGCCAGCAGTTTGTCCAGCCAAATTGAAGCTTTCTTT. This encodes CASSLSSQIEAFF.

The chain employs TRBV27 and TRBJ2-7; a weak D match, TRBD2 (6 bases). Germline CDR1 reads MNHEY; CDR2 reads SMNVEV (reference sequence). The germline V and J ends were trimmed by 5 bases and 3 bases, with 14 bases remaining between them. The CDR3 runs 14 residues. CDR3 nucleotide sequence: TGTGCCAGCAGTCCGCGGGTGGGGGGCTACGAGCAGTACTTC. It is translated as CASSPRVGGYEQYF.

The genes are TRBV5-4 and TRBJ2-5; 7 bases are shared with TRBD1. This CDR3 comprises 14 residues. The germline V gene encodes CDR1 SGHNT and CDR2 YYREEE (reference sequence). Trimming at V came to 4 bases and at J to 3 bases, leaving 6 bases not matched to a gene. The CDR3 region is CASSAQGVEETQYF. DNA of the CDR3: TGTGCCAGCAGCGCCCAGGGGGTCGAAGAGACCCAGTACTTC.

The DNA of the CDR3 is TGTGCCAGCAGCACACCGGGACAGCGAGAGCTCAACTCTGGAAACACCATATATTTT. Its translation: CASSTPGQRELNSGNTIYF. The chain carries TRBV2 and TRBJ1-3; 7 nucleotides match TRBD1. J gave up 0 bases and V 6 bases, and 17 bases lay outside the gene matches. Germline CDR1 reads SNHLY; CDR2 reads FYNNEI. The CDR3 sequence is 19 residues long.

The J gene is TRBJ2-1, the V gene TRBV5-1, with TRBD2 identical over 8 bases. CDR1 is SGHRS, CDR2 YFSETQ, per germline. Trimming at V came to 4 bases and at J to 2 bases, leaving 5 bases not matched to a gene. This CDR3 contains 15 residues. As DNA, the CDR3 is TGCGCCAGCAGCGCGACTAGCGAGACCTACAATGAGCAGTTCTTC. As protein: CASSATSETYNEQFF.

Ten or more counts support this clonotype. This chain joins TRBV28 and TRBJ1-4, with no clear D. CDR1 is MDHEN, CDR2 SYDVKM, per germline. V was shortened by 2 bases and J by 7 bases, with 14 bases between the two germline ends. The CDR3 runs to 15 residues. The CDR3 region has the DNA TGTGCCAGCAGTTTAGAACGAACCCGGGGTGAAAAACTGTTTTTT. This gives the protein CASSLERTRGEKLFF.

This clonotype was seen a handful of times. This chain links TRBV5-1 with TRBJ2-3, with 13 bases matching TRBD2. CDR3 length: 17 residues. Germline CDR1 is SGHRS and CDR2 is YFSETQ. The ends lost 4 bases at V and 2 bases at J; junction bases unmatched: 7. Here the CDR3 reads CASSPRLAGGPTDTQYF. The CDR3 DNA reads as TGCGCCAGCAGCCCCAGACTAGCGGGAGGTCCCACAGATACGCAGTATTTT. Combining the CDR3 with reference TRBV5-1 and TRBJ2-3 gives the whole variable domain KAGVTQTPRYLIKTRGQQVTLSCSPISGHRSVSWYQQTPGQGLQFLFEYFSETQRNKGNFPGRFSGRQFSNSRSEMNVSTLELGDSALYLCASSPRLAGGPTDTQYFGPGTRLTVL.

This chain connects TRBV5-1 to TRBJ1-1; TRBD1 agrees at 11 bases. Unmatched junction bases numbered 5, after V lost 3 bases and J lost 7 bases. The CDR3 is 14 residues long. The germline V gene encodes CDR1 SGHRS and CDR2 YFSETQ. The CDR3: CASSSDRGRGEAFF. As DNA, the CDR3 is TGCGCCAGCAGCTCGGACAGGGGGCGAGGTGAAGCTTTCTTT.

V usage is TRBV25-1 and J usage is TRBJ1-3; the D is unclear. Germline values: CDR1 MGHDK, CDR2 SYGVNS. V was shortened by 2 bases and J by 0 bases, with 11 bases between the two germline ends. The length of the CDR3 is 16 residues. The CDR3 nucleotides are TGTGCCAGCAGTGAAGGTTTGAAGCGCTCTGGAAACACCATATATTTT. Its protein is CASSEGLKRSGNTIYF.

A few counts support this clonotype. The chain has TRBV25-1 and TRBJ1-2, with unresolved D. Trimming took off 7 bases at V and 3 bases at J, with 3 bases between the two ends. Looked up from germline, CDR1 is MGHDK and CDR2 is SYGVNS. This CDR3 is 10 amino acids long. The CDR3 region is CASKDYGYTF. The CDR3 coding sequence is TGTGCCAGCAAGGACTATGGCTACACCTTC.

The chain has TRBV5-1 and TRBJ1-1, with a possible D match to TRBD1 (5 bases). The V end lost 6 bases, the J end lost 5 bases, and 14 bases lay between the germline ends. CDR3 length: 13 amino acids. Per germline, CDR1 SGHRS and CDR2 YFSETQ. The CDR3 DNA reads TGCGCCAGCACTTTGGGGCTAGGAACTGAAGCTTTCTTT. It yields the protein CASTLGLGTEAFF.

The V call is TRBV6-2 or TRBV6-3, the J call TRBJ1-5, with unresolved D. The germline gives CDR1 MNHEY, CDR2 SVGEGT. This CDR3 region has 14 residues. V was clipped by 5 bases and J by 9 bases, with 17 bases between them. The CDR3 here is CASSNRAIDTPQHF. Here the CDR3 DNA reads TGTGCCAGCAGTAACCGGGCCATCGACACGCCCCAGCATTTT.

This clonotype has only a few counts. The gene calls are TRBV5-6 and TRBJ1-1, with TRBD1 matching over 8 bases. Unmatched junction bases numbered 7, after V lost 4 bases and J lost 5 bases. The length of the CDR3 is 14 residues. Germline V gene sequence: CDR1 SGHDT, CDR2 YYEEEE. The CDR3: CASSQRTGYTEAFF. The CDR3 coding sequence is TGTGCCAGCAGCCAACGGACAGGGTATACTGAAGCTTTCTTT.

CDR3 DNA: TGCGCCAGCAGCCATAAGGTAGCGGGGGGGCCAGATGAGCAGTTCTTC. As protein: CASSHKVAGGPDEQFF. J is TRBJ2-1 and V is TRBV4-3; 11 bases agree with TRBD2. This CDR3 is built from 16 residues. Unmatched junction bases numbered 9, after V lost 3 bases and J lost 8 bases. Germline loops: CDR1 LGHNA, CDR2 YSLEER.

This clonotype was seen a handful of times. The chain links TRBV6-2 or TRBV6-3 to TRBJ2-3, with 7 positions matching TRBD2. The CDR3 is 16 residues long. Trimming took 6 bases from V and 1 from J; bases not matched to a gene: 10. Looked up from germline, CDR1 is MNHEY and CDR2 is SVGEGT. Here the CDR3 reads CASSGLGGSRTDTQYF. CDR3 DNA sequence: TGTGCCAGCAGCGGACTCGGGGGGTCACGCACAGATACGCAGTATTTT.

This clonotype was seen only a few times. The chain recombines TRBV7-9 with TRBJ2-5; D is undetermined. The V gene lost 6 bases and the J gene lost 4 bases, with 18 bases spanning the gap. The CDR3 runs to 15 residues. The germline V gene has CDR1 SEHNR and CDR2 FQNEAQ (reference sequence). CDR3 in amino acids: CASRPYPGLRETQYF. CDR3 nucleotide sequence: TGTGCCAGCAGACCTTATCCGGGCCTTCGAGAGACCCAGTACTTC.

The chain has TRBV7-2 and TRBJ1-6; D ambiguous. The CDR3 is 16 amino acids. Deletions cut 3 bases from V and 4 bases from J, with 13 bases between. Germline-derived CDR1 and CDR2 are SGHTA and FQGNSA. CDR3 in DNA: TGTGCCAGCAGCTTTGGCCCGAAAATATATAATTCACCCCTCCACTTT. Its translation: CASSFGPKIYNSPLHF.

The rearrangement joins TRBV3-1 to TRBJ2-1; 10 bases match TRBD2. With 1 base clipped from V and 3 bases from J, the junction kept 9 bases outside the gene matches. This CDR3 has 18 amino acids. Germline V lookup: CDR1 LGHDT, CDR2 YNNKEL (reference sequence). The CDR3 region has the DNA TGTGCCAGCAGCCAAGCCGGAAGGACTAGCGGAAACTACAATGAGCAGTTCTTC. This translates into CASSQAGRTSGNYNEQFF.

The genes are TRBV3-1 and TRBJ1-6; D remains unclear. Trimming removed 3 bases at V and 8 bases at J, with 8 bases between. This CDR3 comprises 13 residues. Germline CDR1 is LGHDT and CDR2 is YNNKEL (reference sequence). The CDR3 sequence: CASSQAEDSPLHF. The CDR3 nucleotides are TGTGCCAGCAGCCAGGCCGAAGATTCACCCCTCCACTTT.

The chain has TRBV4-1 and TRBJ1-6; TRBD1 agrees at 7 bases. CDR1 is MGHRA, CDR2 YSYEKL, per germline. V trimming: 2 bases; J trimming: 6 bases; junction bases outside the gene matches: 10. This CDR3 region has 17 residues. The chain's CDR3 is CASSQLDRVGGNSPLHF. The CDR3 nucleotides read TGCGCCAGCAGCCAACTCGACAGGGTTGGGGGTAATTCACCCCTCCACTTT.

This clonotype appeared many times. The chain uses TRBV29-1 and TRBJ1-1; 9 nucleotides match TRBD1. V shed 6 bases and J 1 base; nucleotides not matched to a gene: 6. The CDR3 loop spans 14 amino acids. Germline V gene sequence: CDR1 SQVTM, CDR2 ANQGSEA. The CDR3 is CSVGGTGKNTEAFF. CDR3 nucleotides: TGCAGCGTGGGAGGGACAGGGAAGAACACTGAAGCTTTCTTT.

This clonotype was seen a handful of times. The chain carries TRBV12-3 or TRBV12-4 and TRBJ1-6; 7 positions agree with TRBD1. This CDR3 region has 15 residues. V was clipped by 6 bases and J by 7 bases; unmatched bases: 9. The CDR3 DNA reads as TGTGCCAGCAGACCAACAGGGGCCCTAAATTCACCCCTCCACTTT. It specifies CASRPTGALNSPLHF.

This clonotype showed up just a few times. J is TRBJ2-1 and V is TRBV20-1, with D tentatively TRBD2 (6 bases). V lost 1 base and J lost 6, with 19 bases in between. Germline V CDR1 and CDR2: DFQATT, SNEGSKA (reference sequence). This CDR3 has 16 amino acids. The CDR3 sequence is CSARVRLGGGINEQFF. The CDR3 DNA reads as TGCAGTGCTAGAGTCCGTCTGGGGGGAGGAATCAATGAGCAGTTCTTC.

The chain carries TRBV20-1 and TRBJ2-7, with 9 bases fitting TRBD2. With 4 bases clipped from V and 2 bases from J, the junction kept 6 bases outside the gene matches. This CDR3 has 14 amino acids. In germline, CDR1 is DFQATT, CDR2 SNEGSKA (reference sequence). The CDR3 loop reads CSANSGGHTYEQYF. CDR3 sequence (DNA): TGCAGTGCTAATAGCGGGGGCCACACCTACGAGCAGTACTTC.

This clonotype was seen more than once but under ten times. A junction end diverges from the germline sequence, so it may reflect a read error. The chain employs TRBV28 and TRBJ1-5, with D perhaps matching TRBD1 (5 bases). CDR3 length: 15 amino acids. CDR1 MDHEN and CDR2 SYDVKM come from the germline V gene. The CDR3 DNA is TGTGTCAGCACCTCCACTAGGGCAGGGAATCAGCCCCAGCATTTT. It is translated as CVSTSTRAGNQPQHF.

This clonotype showed up just a few times. The gene calls are TRBV20-1 and TRBJ1-6, with a possible D match to TRBD1 (5 bases). Deletions cut 7 bases from V and 7 bases from J, with 20 bases between. The CDR3 runs 15 residues. The germline CDR1 and CDR2 sequences are DFQATT and SNEGSKA (reference sequence). The CDR3 reads CSGLRDFSSNSPLHF. DNA for the CDR3: TGCAGTGGTCTACGGGACTTTTCCTCAAATTCACCCCTCCACTTT.

The chain couples TRBV6-5 to TRBJ2-2; D is possibly TRBD1 or TRBD2 (6 bases each). This CDR3 region has 17 residues. V shed 6 bases and J shed 8 bases, with 25 bases lying between them. Germline values: CDR1 MNHEY, CDR2 SVGAGI. The CDR3 DNA follows: TGTGCCAGCAGGAAAATTGGGACAACCCGGGGAGGAGGGGAGCTGTTTTTT. This translates into CASRKIGTTRGGGELFF.

This clonotype was seen once. The genes are TRBV6-2 or TRBV6-3 and TRBJ1-5; TRBD1 matches 7 bases. With 4 bases clipped from V and 6 bases from J, the junction kept 6 bases outside the gene matches. The CDR3 has 14 amino acids. From germline, CDR1 is MNHEY and CDR2 SVGEGT. The CDR3 bases are TGTGCCAGCAGTTTTTCAGGGGGGATTCAGCCCCAGCATTTT. The encoded protein is CASSFSGGIQPQHF.